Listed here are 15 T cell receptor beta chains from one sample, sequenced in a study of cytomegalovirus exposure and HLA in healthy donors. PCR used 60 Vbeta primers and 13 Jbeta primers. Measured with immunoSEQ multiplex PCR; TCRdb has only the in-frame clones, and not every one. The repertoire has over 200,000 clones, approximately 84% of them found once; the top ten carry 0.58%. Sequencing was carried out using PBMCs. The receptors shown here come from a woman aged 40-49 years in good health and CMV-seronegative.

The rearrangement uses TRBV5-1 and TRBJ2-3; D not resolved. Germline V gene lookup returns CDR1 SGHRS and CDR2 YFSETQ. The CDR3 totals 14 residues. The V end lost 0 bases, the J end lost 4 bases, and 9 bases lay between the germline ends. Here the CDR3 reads CASSLGQQADTQYF. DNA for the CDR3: TGCGCCAGCAGCTTGGGGCAACAAGCAGATACGCAGTATTTT.

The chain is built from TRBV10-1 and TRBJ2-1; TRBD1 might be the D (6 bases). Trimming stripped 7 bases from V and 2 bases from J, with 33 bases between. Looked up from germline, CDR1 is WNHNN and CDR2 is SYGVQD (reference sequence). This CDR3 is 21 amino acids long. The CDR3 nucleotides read TGCGCCAGCAACCATGGAGGACCCAGACACGCACGGACAGAAGCCTACAATGAGCAGTTCTTC. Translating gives CASNHGGPRHARTEAYNEQFF.

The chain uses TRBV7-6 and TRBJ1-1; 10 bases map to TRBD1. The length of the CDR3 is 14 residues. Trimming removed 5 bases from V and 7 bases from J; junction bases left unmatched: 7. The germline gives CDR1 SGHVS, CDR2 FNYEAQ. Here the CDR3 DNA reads TGTGCCAGCAGCCTGGGACAGGGGACGGGTGAAGCTTTCTTT. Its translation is CASSLGQGTGEAFF.

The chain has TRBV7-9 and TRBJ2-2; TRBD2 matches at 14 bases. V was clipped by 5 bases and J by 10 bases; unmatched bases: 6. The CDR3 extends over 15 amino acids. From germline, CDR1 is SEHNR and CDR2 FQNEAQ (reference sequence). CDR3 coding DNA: TGTGCCAGCAGCCCGAGACTAGCGGGGGGGCTGGAGCTGTTTTTT. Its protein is CASSPRLAGGLELFF.

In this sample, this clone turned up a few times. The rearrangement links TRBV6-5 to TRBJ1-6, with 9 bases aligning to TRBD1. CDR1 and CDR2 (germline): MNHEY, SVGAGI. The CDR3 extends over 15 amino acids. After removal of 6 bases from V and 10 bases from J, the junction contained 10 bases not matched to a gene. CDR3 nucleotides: TGTGCCAGCAGAATTTCCGGGACAGGGTCATCACCCCTCCACTTT. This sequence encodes CASRISGTGSSPLHF.

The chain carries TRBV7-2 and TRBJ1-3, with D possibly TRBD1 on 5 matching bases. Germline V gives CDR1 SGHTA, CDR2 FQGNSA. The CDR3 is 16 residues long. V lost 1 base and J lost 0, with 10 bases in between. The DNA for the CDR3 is TGTGCCAGCAGCTTAGTAGGGGCTGACTCTGGAAACACCATATATTTT. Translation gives CASSLVGADSGNTIYF.

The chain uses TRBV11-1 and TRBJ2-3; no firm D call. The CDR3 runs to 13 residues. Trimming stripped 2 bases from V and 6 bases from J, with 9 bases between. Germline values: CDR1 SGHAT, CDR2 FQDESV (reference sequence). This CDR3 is CASSLRVLDTQYF. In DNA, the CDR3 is TGTGCCAGCAGCTTACGGGTCCTTGATACGCAGTATTTT.

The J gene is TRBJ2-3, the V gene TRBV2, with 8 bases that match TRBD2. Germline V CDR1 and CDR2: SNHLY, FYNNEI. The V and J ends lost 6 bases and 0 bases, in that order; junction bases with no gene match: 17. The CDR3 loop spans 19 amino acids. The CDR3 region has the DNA TGTGCCAGCAGGGATCCGTTGGTTGGCGGGGGGCTTAGCACAGATACGCAGTATTTT. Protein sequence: CASRDPLVGGGLSTDTQYF.

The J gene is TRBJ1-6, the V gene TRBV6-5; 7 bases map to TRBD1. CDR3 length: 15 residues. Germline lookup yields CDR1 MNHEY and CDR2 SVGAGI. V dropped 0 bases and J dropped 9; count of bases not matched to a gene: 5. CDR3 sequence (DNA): TGTGCCAGCAGTTACTCGACAGGACAGGTTTCACCCCTCCACTTT. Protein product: CASSYSTGQVSPLHF.

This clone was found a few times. The CDR3 loop reads CASSPTGNEQFF. CDR3 nucleotides: TGTGCCAGCAGTCCAACAGGAAATGAGCAGTTCTTC. This chain links TRBV5-4 with TRBJ2-1, with D perhaps matching TRBD1 (5 bases). V was clipped by 5 bases and J by 7 bases, with 10 bases between them. The CDR3 runs 12 residues. Germline V gene lookup returns CDR1 SGHNT and CDR2 YYREEE (reference sequence).

In DNA form, the CDR3 reads TGTGCCAGCAGTTTAATCGGGACAGCCCTCTGGGGCTACACCTTC. Residues: CASSLIGTALWGYTF. This sequence joins TRBV27 and TRBJ1-2; 7 bases match TRBD1. V lost 2 bases and J lost 8; bases outside the gene matches: 11. Germline values: CDR1 MNHEY, CDR2 SMNVEV (reference sequence). The CDR3 loop spans 15 amino acids.

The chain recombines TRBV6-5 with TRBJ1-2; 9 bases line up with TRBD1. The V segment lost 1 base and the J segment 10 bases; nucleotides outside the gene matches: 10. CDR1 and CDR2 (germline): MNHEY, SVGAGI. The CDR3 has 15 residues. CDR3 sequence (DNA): TGTGCCAGCAGTTACTTCCGCCCGGGACAGGGATCCTACACCTTC. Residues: CASSYFRPGQGSYTF.

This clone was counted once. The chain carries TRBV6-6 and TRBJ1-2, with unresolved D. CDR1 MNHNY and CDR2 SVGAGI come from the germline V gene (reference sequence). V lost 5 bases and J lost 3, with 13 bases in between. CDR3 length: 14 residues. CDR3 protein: CASSGRPVDYGYTF. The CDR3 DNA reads TGTGCCAGCAGTGGTCGCCCGGTGGACTATGGCTACACCTTC.

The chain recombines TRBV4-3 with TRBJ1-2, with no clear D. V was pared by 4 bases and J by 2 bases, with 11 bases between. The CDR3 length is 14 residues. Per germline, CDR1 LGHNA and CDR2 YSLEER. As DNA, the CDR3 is TGCGCCAGCAGCCCTCAAGCAGGAAACTATGGCTACACCTTC. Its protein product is CASSPQAGNYGYTF.

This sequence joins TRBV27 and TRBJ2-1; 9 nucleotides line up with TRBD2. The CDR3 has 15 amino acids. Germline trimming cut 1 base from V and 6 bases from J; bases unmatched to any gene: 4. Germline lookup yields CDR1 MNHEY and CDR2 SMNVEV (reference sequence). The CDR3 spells CASSLFSRGGNEQFF. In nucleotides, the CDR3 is TGTGCCAGCAGTTTATTTTCGCGGGGGGGCAATGAGCAGTTCTTC.